This T cell receptor (beta chain) was recorded in a study of blood T cells in healthy people across ages. Study-wide findings and caveats: Estimates drawn from one million T cells were deemed to understate diversity.

Through a sample-barcoded 5' primer and a J-beta primer mix, a second PCR was run for about 6 to 11 cycles. Each CDR3 protein is one row after TCRdb ran MiXCR on the 5' RACE reads. The sample holds about 1,400,000 distinct CDR3 sequences, approximately 38% seen once. Looked up from germline, CDR1 is DFQATT and CDR2 is SNEGSKA (reference sequence). CDR3 length equals 16 residues. The ends lost 6 bases at V and 5 bases at J; junction bases unmatched: 19. Remarks on this clonotype: Its antigen is currently unknown.

What was sequenced was blood. V is TRBV20-1 and J is TRBJ2-7; 7 bases are shared with TRBD1. The receptor was derived from a woman under 30 in good health. The CDR3 region has the DNA TGCAGTGCGGCTGCAGAACAGGGGAACCTCGGTGACGAGCAGTACTTC. Residues: CSAAAEQGNLGDEQYF.